The T cell receptor beta chain under discussion was sequenced for a study of T cell responses to AZD1222 COVID-19 vaccine. This CDR3 spans 17 amino acids. Trimming took off 0 bases at V and 0 bases at J, with 12 bases between the two ends. The germline CDR1 and CDR2 sequences are SGHTA and FQGNSA. Some clones are missing from TCRdb's copy, which holds only in-frame ones; the method was immunoSEQ multiplex PCR. The sample lists about 140,000 clones; around 87% were seen once. The gene calls are TRBV7-2 and TRBJ2-1; D is ambiguous. The sequence was obtained from an adult in good health. The specimen comprised peripheral blood, sampled on day 0 of AZD1222 vaccination. CDR3 loop: CASSLALGRSSYNEQFF. The CDR3 nucleotides read TGTGCCAGCAGCTTAGCTCTGGGAAGAAGCTCCTACAATGAGCAGTTCTTC.